The 19 T cell receptor beta chains reported below all come from one sample, sequenced in a study of shared clonotypes between healthy human individuals. The repertoire was sequenced with immunoSEQ multiplex PCR; TCRdb's copy has only in-frame clones and lacks some. The data hold 2 million to 2.5 million clones, with almost 96% observed a single time. The specimen was naive CD4+ T cells sorted from blood. The subset is: CD45RA+ positively selected. The receptors here all came from a man between 18 and 29 years old in good health.

The chain links TRBV21-1 to TRBJ2-1; TRBD2, the table's D call, was not compared with the DNA. TRBV21-1 is marked as a pseudogene. This CDR3 region has 15 residues. The CDR3 DNA reads as TGTGCCAGCAGCAAACGTCAGCGGGGAGTCCATGAGCAGTTCTTC. This encodes CASSKRQRGVHEQFF.

This chain joins TRBV10-1 and TRBJ2-5; D remains unclear. Between the trimmed V and J ends, which lost 5 bases and 3 bases, there was a span of 10 bases. The CDR3 extends over 13 amino acids. The germline CDR1 and CDR2 sequences are WNHNN and SYGVQD (reference sequence). CDR3 region: CASSRLHEETQYF. The CDR3 region has the DNA TGCGCCAGCAGTAGGCTACATGAAGAGACCCAGTACTTC.

Worth noting for this clone: Other DNA variants within this sample encode the same CDR3. This rearrangement joins TRBV30 to TRBJ2-7; D is unresolved. The CDR3 has 11 residues. The germline V and J ends were trimmed by 5 bases and 0 bases, with 5 bases remaining between them. CDR1 is GTSNPN and CDR2 is SVGIG in the germline V gene (reference sequence). The DNA of the CDR3 is TGTGCCTGGTCCCACTCCTACGAGCAGTACTTC. Its translation: CAWSHSYEQYF.

The chain links TRBV6-1 to TRBJ2-1, with D tentatively TRBD2 (5 bases). Germline V CDR1 and CDR2: MNHNS, SASEGT. V dropped 6 bases and J dropped 0 bases, with 12 bases sitting between them. CDR3 length equals 15 residues. The CDR3 region has the DNA TGTGCCAGCAGGGAGGTCGGAAGCTCCTACAATGAGCAGTTCTTC. Translating it yields CASREVGSSYNEQFF.

As to this clone: This sample includes further DNA sequences coding for the same CDR3. V gene TRBV5-4 combines with J gene TRBJ2-6; maybe TRBD2 (5 bases). This CDR3 comprises 15 residues. Per germline, CDR1 SGHNT and CDR2 YYREEE (reference sequence). Trimming took off 4 bases at V and 0 bases at J, with 8 bases between the two ends. The CDR3 DNA reads as TGTGCCAGCAGCCTTCGGGGCTCTGGGGCCAACGTCCTGACTTTC. As protein: CASSLRGSGANVLTF.

The chain combines TRBV29-1 with TRBJ2-1; tentative D call: TRBD2 (6 bases). V was clipped by 7 bases and J by 6 bases, with 13 bases between them. This CDR3 spans 12 amino acids. Per germline, CDR1 SQVTM and CDR2 ANQGSEA. CDR3 amino acids: CSAPLASNEQFF. CDR3 nucleotides: TGCAGCGCCCCACTAGCTTCCAATGAGCAGTTCTTC.

The V gene is TRBV28, the J gene TRBJ2-7; TRBD1 matches at 12 bases. The ends lost 6 bases at V and 7 bases at J; junction bases unmatched: 7. The CDR3 is made up of 14 amino acids. Germline V gene data show CDR1 as MDHEN and CDR2 as SYDVKM. For the CDR3, the DNA is TGTGCCAGCAGCCACGGGACAGGGGGCGATGAGCAGTACTTC. Residues: CASSHGTGGDEQYF.

The V gene is TRBV5-1, the J gene TRBJ2-3, with 16 bases identical to TRBD2. Trimming cost V 3 bases and J 4 bases; bases outside gene matches: 2. Germline CDR1 reads SGHRS; CDR2 reads YFSETQ. CDR3 size: 16 residues. CDR3 amino acids: CASSYGTSGGADTQYF. The CDR3 bases are TGCGCCAGCAGCTACGGGACTAGCGGGGGGGCAGATACGCAGTATTTT. The whole variable domain, remainder taken from reference TRBV5-1 and TRBJ2-3, is KAGVTQTPRYLIKTRGQQVTLSCSPISGHRSVSWYQQTPGQGLQFLFEYFSETQRNKGNFPGRFSGRQFSNSRSEMNVSTLELGDSALYLCASSYGTSGGADTQYFGPGTRLTVL.

This rearrangement joins TRBV7-2 to TRBJ2-3; D may be TRBD2 (5 bases). The CDR3 is 11 amino acids. V lost 10 bases and J lost 2, with 7 bases in between. In germline, CDR1 is SGHTA, CDR2 FQGNSA. The CDR3 nucleotides are TGTGCCACCGGGAACACAGATACGCAGTATTTT. Residues: CATGNTDTQYF.

The chain has TRBV18 and TRBJ2-7; the match to TRBD1 covers 8 bases. There are 14 residues in the CDR3. Trimming took 8 bases from V and 0 from J; bases not matched to a gene: 6. The germline V gene has CDR1 KGHSH and CDR2 LQKENI. CDR3 residues: CASTTDRASYEQYF. DNA for the CDR3: TGTGCCAGCACCACGGACAGGGCCTCCTACGAGCAGTACTTC.

J is TRBJ1-6 and V is TRBV5-1; TRBD1 is a possible D gene (6 bases). The germline V gene has CDR1 SGHRS and CDR2 YFSETQ. Trimming cost V 2 bases and J 5 bases, with 17 bases left between them. The CDR3 spans 17 residues. CDR3 residues: CASSLNPRGADNSPLHF. CDR3 coding DNA: TGCGCCAGCAGCTTAAACCCCAGGGGCGCGGATAATTCACCCCTCCACTTT.

The chain has TRBV18 and TRBJ1-1; TRBD1 might be the D (6 bases). Germline assignment: CDR1 KGHSH and CDR2 LQKENI. The ends were cut back, 2 bases at V and 5 bases at J, with 12 bases in the middle. This CDR3 comprises 14 residues. This CDR3 reads CASSPSRGLTEAFF. CDR3 sequence (DNA): TGTGCCAGCTCACCAAGCAGGGGATTAACTGAAGCTTTCTTT.

Turning to this clone: The same CDR3 also results from other DNA sequences found in this sample. The CDR3 sequence is CASSPRTGNTGELFF. CDR3 in DNA: TGCGCCAGCAGCCCACGGACAGGGAACACCGGGGAGCTGTTTTTT. The chain links TRBV5-1 to TRBJ2-2, with 7 positions matching TRBD1. Germline CDR1 reads SGHRS; CDR2 reads YFSETQ. The CDR3 is made up of 15 amino acids. V was clipped by 4 bases and J by 1 base; unmatched bases: 4.

The chain employs TRBV30 and TRBJ2-5, with 14 bases aligning to TRBD2. V was pared by 5 bases and J by 5 bases, with 7 bases of the junction left unmatched. Per germline, CDR1 GTSNPN and CDR2 SVGIG (reference sequence). This CDR3 has 15 residues. Here the CDR3 reads CAWVGLAGARETQYF. DNA of the CDR3: TGTGCCTGGGTGGGACTAGCGGGGGCCCGGGAGACCCAGTACTTC.

J is TRBJ2-7 and V is TRBV5-1; TRBD1 might be the D (6 bases). Germline CDR1 reads SGHRS; CDR2 reads YFSETQ. CDR3 size: 14 residues. V shed 5 bases and J shed 2 bases, with 14 bases lying between them. The CDR3 spells CASRPTGNAYEQYF. CDR3 coding DNA: TGCGCCAGCAGACCCACAGGGAACGCCTACGAGCAGTACTTC.

This chain joins TRBV28 and TRBJ2-5, with 8 positions matching TRBD1. J gave up 1 base and V 4 bases, and 2 bases lay outside the gene matches. CDR3 length equals 14 residues. Germline assignment: CDR1 MDHEN and CDR2 SYDVKM. CDR3 nucleotide sequence: TGTGCCAGCAGTTCGACAGGGGTCCAAGAGACCCAGTACTTC. Protein product: CASSSTGVQETQYF. Drawing the rest from reference TRBV28 and TRBJ2-5, the complete variable domain is DVKVTQSSRYLVKRTGEKVFLECVQDMDHENMFWYRQDPGLGLRLIYFSYDVKMKEKGDIPEGYSVSREKKERFSLILESASTNQTSMYLCASSSTGVQETQYFGPGTRLLVL.

The CDR3: CATRSGTHEAFF. For the CDR3, the DNA is TGTGCCACCCGATCCGGGACACATGAAGCTTTCTTT. The chain carries TRBV6-5 and TRBJ1-1; TRBD1 might be the D (6 bases). The CDR3 consists of 12 residues. Germline V gene data show CDR1 as MNHEY and CDR2 as SVGAGI. Deletions cut 10 bases from V and 7 bases from J, with 16 bases between.

This CDR3 reads CASSKCRYGYTF. The CDR3 coding sequence is TGTGCCAGCAGCAAGTGCAGGTATGGCTACACCTTC. The gene calls are TRBV21-1 and TRBJ1-2; TRBD1 was called by the table and not checked on the DNA. TRBV21-1 is a documented pseudogene. The CDR3 consists of 12 residues.

This rearrangement joins TRBV28 to TRBJ2-7; perhaps TRBD1 as D (7 bases). Germline-derived CDR1 and CDR2 are MDHEN and SYDVKM. The ends were cut back, 6 bases at V and 4 bases at J, with 16 bases in the middle. The CDR3 has 14 residues. Here the CDR3 reads CASRGAGQPYEQYF. The CDR3 nucleotides read TGTGCCAGCAGGGGGGCGGGACAGCCATACGAGCAGTACTTC.